Sequencing of this TCR beta chain was carried out in a study of vaccination and CD4 T cells after COVID-19. CDR3 length equals 14 residues. Trimming took 7 bases from V and 3 from J, leaving 16 bases between them. Germline loops: CDR1 MNHNS, CDR2 SASEGT. On this clonotype: Its specificity is not known.

Sequencing of the DNA from cultured CD4+ T cells was carried out with the Oncomine TCR Beta short-read assay. One entry per CDR3 protein results from TCRdb running MiXCR on the PCR reads. The sample includes about 21,000 distinct CDR3 sequences, around half seen only once; the top ten take under 4.5%. Treatment noted: approximately nine-day PBMC culture with coronavirus spike peptide pools or control peptides (ViraFEST assay). The gene calls are TRBV6-1 and TRBJ2-7, with D perhaps matching TRBD2 (5 bases). Sequencing used CD4+ T cells from blood, cultured in vitro, obtained before SARS-CoV-2 vaccination. This TCR came from a human donor who had recovered from COVID-19. The CDR3 coding sequence is TGTGCCAGCACCCGACTCGTGGGAGACTACGAGCAGTACTTC. The encoded protein is CASTRLVGDYEQYF.